Listed below are T cell receptor beta chains from one sample, sequenced in a study of T cell repertoires in cytomegalovirus infection. Their antigens remain unidentified. From the reads, TCRdb called clonotypes with MiXCR, one entry per CDR3 protein. This sample has approximately 770,000 distinct CDR3 sequences; 25% to 30% occur once, and the top ten carry about an eighth. The sample was cultured CD8+ T cells from PBMCs, taken from culture after CMV antigen stimulation. These receptors originate from a human donor in good health (CMV status not recorded). Some clones in this sample may be carry-over from other donors' samples. The CDR3 runs from the conserved cysteine through the conserved F or W. D genes are given only for firm matches. Expanded clones get a size class; other rows say once, few or many, or leave the size out.

j_call d_call clone_size v_call cdr3_aa cdr3_nt
TRBJ2-1 NA few TRBV27 CASSHYPTGYSYNEQFF TGTGCCAGCAGTCATTATCCCACAGGTTACTCCTACAATGAGCAGTTCTTC
TRBJ2-3 NA NA TRBV7-6 CASSRTRGDTQYF TGTGCCAGCAGCAGAACTCGAGGAGATACGCAGTATTTT
TRBJ1-1 NA NA TRBV5-6 CASSLAQLGMNTEAFF TGTGCCAGCAGCTTGGCGCAGCTAGGGATGAACACTGAAGCTTTCTTT
TRBJ2-5 NA NA TRBV12-3/TRBV12-4 CASGGEDRQETQYF TGTGCCAGCGGGGGGGAGGACAGGCAAGAGACCCAGTACTTC
TRBJ1-5 NA many TRBV7-9 CASSPGEQAINQPQHF TGTGCCAGCAGCCCCGGGGAACAGGCTATCAATCAGCCCCAGCATTTT
TRBJ2-5 NA few TRBV2 CASRWGDNQETQYF TGTGCCAGCCGATGGGGGGACAACCAAGAGACCCAGTACTTC
TRBJ2-5 NA NA TRBV15 CATSRDLDSAEHQETQYF TGTGCCACCAGCAGAGACCTGGACAGTGCGGAACATCAAGAGACCCAGTACTTC
TRBJ2-7 TRBD2 few TRBV7-6 CASSLGPVLAGGTYEQYF TGTGCCAGCAGCTTAGGCCCAGTGCTAGCGGGGGGAACGTACGAGCAGTACTTC
TRBJ1-2 TRBD1 NA TRBV19 CASSAGQGAGYGYTF TGTGCCAGTAGTGCCGGACAGGGGGCCGGCTATGGCTACACCTTC
TRBJ2-3 NA once TRBV2 CASSEGGEVDTQYF TGTGCCAGCAGTGAAGGGGGAGAGGTAGATACGCAGTATTTT
TRBJ1-1 NA NA TRBV7-8 CASSLGTAIEAFF TGTGCCAGCAGCTTAGGGACAGCCATTGAAGCTTTCTTT
TRBJ2-1 NA few TRBV6-2/TRBV6-3 CASSHASYNEQFF TGTGCCAGCAGTCACGCCTCCTACAATGAGCAGTTCTTC
TRBJ2-7 NA NA TRBV6-6 CASSYLTNNSYEQYF TGTGCCAGCAGTTACCTCACAAACAACTCCTACGAGCAGTACTTC
TRBJ2-3 TRBD2 NA TRBV7-8 CASSAELAGGQPDTQYF TGTGCCAGCAGCGCCGAATTAGCGGGGGGGCAGCCAGATACGCAGTATTTT
TRBJ2-2 NA NA TRBV7-6 CASSPRRGGQTGELFF TGTGCCAGCAGCCCAAGGAGGGGGGGCCAGACCGGGGAGCTGTTTTTT
TRBJ2-5 NA once TRBV12-5 CASGLGGQLRLTQYF TGTGCTAGTGGTTTGGGGGGGCAGTTGCGTCTGACCCAGTACTTC
TRBJ2-5 TRBD2 NA TRBV2 CASNPKGGTSQETQYF TGTGCCAGCAATCCAAAGGGAGGGACTTCACAAGAGACCCAGTACTTC
TRBJ2-1 TRBD1 NA TRBV12-3/TRBV12-4 CASSTGTGPESSYNEQFF TGTGCCAGCAGTACCGGGACAGGGCCCGAGAGCTCCTACAATGAGCAGTTCTTC
TRBJ2-1 TRBD2 many TRBV7-8 CASSYSGGAVYEQFF TGTGCCAGCAGCTATAGCGGGGGGGCGGTTTATGAGCAGTTCTTC
TRBJ1-6 NA few TRBV6-1 CASSEGPSSYNSPLHF TGTGCCAGCAGTGAAGGGCCTAGCTCCTATAATTCACCCCTCCACTTT
TRBJ2-7 NA few TRBV7-6 CASSLEVTPTGFPYEQYF TGTGCCAGCAGCTTAGAGGTCACTCCGACAGGATTTCCCTACGAGCAGTACTTC
TRBJ1-2 NA many TRBV7-8 CASSQKRQDMNGYTF TGTGCCAGCAGCCAGAAGCGACAGGACATGAATGGCTACACCTTC
TRBJ1-5 NA NA TRBV6-6 CASSVRGVQPQHF TGTGCCAGCAGTGTGAGGGGAGTACAGCCCCAGCATTTT
TRBJ2-5 TRBD1 many TRBV7-2 CASSLEKWDSQETQYF TGTGCCAGCAGCTTGGAGAAGTGGGACAGCCAAGAGACCCAGTACTTC
TRBJ1-3 NA once TRBV10-3 CAISESAAEVSGNTIYF TGTGCCATCAGTGAGTCCGCAGCGGAGGTTTCTGGAAACACCATATATTTT
TRBJ1-3 NA NA TRBV9 CASSVSREGSGNTIYF TGTGCCAGCAGCGTATCCAGGGAAGGCTCTGGAAACACCATATATTTT
TRBJ2-2 NA NA TRBV7-6 CASSSEGGENTGELFF TGTGCCAGCAGCTCGGAGGGGGGGGAGAACACCGGGGAGCTGTTTTTT
TRBJ1-1 TRBD1 NA TRBV6-2/TRBV6-3 CASRIRQGGSSEAFF TGTGCCAGCAGAATCCGACAGGGAGGTTCATCTGAAGCTTTCTTT
TRBJ1-3 NA NA TRBV4-3 CASSPGGQTIYF TGCGCCAGCAGCCCGGGTGGACAGACCATATATTTT
TRBJ2-1 TRBD2 NA TRBV27 CASSLGGTSGGTYNEQFF TGTGCCAGCAGTTTAGGAGGGACTAGCGGGGGGACTTACAATGAGCAGTTCTTC